The T cell receptor beta chain under discussion was sequenced for a study of shared clonotypes between healthy human individuals. Generated by immunoSEQ multiplex PCR, the TCRdb table keeps only in-frame clones and is missing some. The table shows about 2 million clones, with approximately 95% occurring only once. CD45RO-negative, CCR7-positively selected cells formed the naive CD8 fraction, excluding terminally differentiated effector memory CD45RA+ cells. This CDR3 has 15 amino acids. CDR1 is MGHRA and CDR2 is YSYEKL in the germline V gene. Trimming removed 1 base from V and 6 bases from J, with 13 bases in between.

The V gene is TRBV4-1, the J gene TRBJ2-1, with a tentative D call TRBD2 (6 bases). The receptor was derived from a man between 18 and 35 years old in good health. Sequencing input: naive CD8+ T cells sorted from blood. The CDR3 nucleotides are TGCGCCAGCAGCCAAGCTCGGGGGACCACCAATGAGCAGTTCTTC. Residues: CASSQARGTTNEQFF.